A selection of T cell receptor beta chains follows, all from one sample in a study of blood T cell repertoires in COVID-19. Sequencing was performed with immunoSEQ multiplex PCR; in TCRdb, only in-frame clones are kept and a portion is missing. The data show about 50,000 clones, approximately 84% seen once. Sequencing was done on a sample of peripheral blood. The receptor source for this set is a man aged 55 to 70 with acute or convalescent COVID-19. The CDR3 runs from the conserved cysteine through the conserved F or W. The order of the fields is D gene, clone size, J gene, V gene, CDR3 DNA, CDR3 protein. The D gene is left open where the match is weak. The listing skips clone size in some rows; elsewhere it reads once, few, many or a size class.

D: TRBD1
size: NA
J: TRBJ2-4
V: TRBV19
DNA: TGTGCCAGTAGTGACGGACAGGGGAACATTCAGTACTTC
CDR3: CASSDGQGNIQYF

D: TRBD1
size: NA
J: TRBJ1-1
V: TRBV5-4
DNA: TGTGCCAGCAGCCCCCCGGCAGGGGGGTGGACTGAAGCTTTCTTT
CDR3: CASSPPAGGWTEAFF

D: TRBD2
size: NA
J: TRBJ2-3
V: TRBV7-3
DNA: TGTGCCAGCGGACTAGCGGGCACAGATACGCAGTATTTT
CDR3: CASGLAGTDTQYF

D: NA
size: NA
J: TRBJ1-2
V: TRBV7-2
DNA: TGTGCCAGCAGCTCCCCTCAGGGATATGGCTACACCTTC
CDR3: CASSSPQGYGYTF

D: NA
size: NA
J: TRBJ2-6
V: TRBV7-3
DNA: TGTGCCAGCAGCTCGACAGGTCCTGGGGCCAACGTCCTGACTTTC
CDR3: CASSSTGPGANVLTF

D: NA
size: few
J: TRBJ2-7
V: TRBV19
DNA: TGTGCCAGTACCCCAGCAGGGTCGTACGAGCAGTACTTC
CDR3: CASTPAGSYEQYF

D: TRBD1
size: NA
J: TRBJ2-5
V: TRBV6-5
DNA: TGTGCCACCGACCTGGGACAGGGGAAGACCCAGTACTTC
CDR3: CATDLGQGKTQYF

D: NA
size: NA
J: TRBJ1-1
V: TRBV19
DNA: TGTGCCAGTACACAGATTATGAACACTGAAGCTTTCTTT
CDR3: CASTQIMNTEAFF

D: TRBD2
size: NA
J: TRBJ2-1
V: TRBV7-8
DNA: TGTGCCAGCAGCTTAGTTCGGTTTAGCGGGGGTCGGAATGAGCAGTTCTTC
CDR3: CASSLVRFSGGRNEQFF

D: TRBD1
size: medium-sized
J: TRBJ1-2
V: TRBV29-1
DNA: TGCAGCGTACGGACAGGGTTGTACTATGGCTACACCTTC
CDR3: CSVRTGLYYGYTF

D: TRBD2
size: NA
J: TRBJ2-3
V: TRBV7-3
DNA: TGTGCCAGCAGTTATAGCGGGTTCACAGATACGCAGTATTTT
CDR3: CASSYSGFTDTQYF

D: TRBD1
size: NA
J: TRBJ2-3
V: TRBV24-1
DNA: TGTGCCACCAGACCCGGGACAGGGGGAAGCACAGATACGCAGTATTTT
CDR3: CATRPGTGGSTDTQYF

D: NA
size: NA
J: TRBJ2-2
V: TRBV30
DNA: TGTGCCTGGAGTGTCGCTGGAGCCGGGGAGCTGTTTTTT
CDR3: CAWSVAGAGELFF

D: NA
size: NA
J: TRBJ2-2
V: TRBV9
DNA: TGTGCCAGCAGCGGCCTCCAGGTCCCTACCGGGGAGCTGTTTTTT
CDR3: CASSGLQVPTGELFF

D: TRBD1
size: NA
J: TRBJ1-1
V: TRBV3-1/TRBV3-2
DNA: TGTGCCAGCAGCCAAGAAGAGACAGGGGGCAACACTGAAGCTTTCTTT
CDR3: CASSQEETGGNTEAFF

D: TRBD1
size: few
J: TRBJ2-2
V: TRBV5-1
DNA: TGCGCCAGCAGCCCGGATGGGACAGGGAACACCGGGGAGCTGTTTTTT
CDR3: CASSPDGTGNTGELFF

D: NA
size: once
J: TRBJ2-7
V: TRBV4-3
DNA: TGCGCCAGCAGCCAAACTGATAGCGAGCAGTACTTC
CDR3: CASSQTDSEQYF

D: NA
size: NA
J: TRBJ2-1
V: TRBV6-5
DNA: TGTGCCAGCAACGCATGGACAGCATACAATGAGCAGTTCTTC
CDR3: CASNAWTAYNEQFF

D: TRBD1
size: NA
J: TRBJ1-6
V: TRBV14
DNA: TGTGCCAGCAGCCGAGATGACGGGACAGGGACTTCACCCCTCCACTTT
CDR3: CASSRDDGTGTSPLHF

D: NA
size: NA
J: TRBJ1-4
V: TRBV6-5
DNA: TGTGCCAGCAGTTACTCGACAGTTCCTAATGAAAAACTGTTTTTT
CDR3: CASSYSTVPNEKLFF

D: NA
size: NA
J: TRBJ1-2
V: TRBV29-1
DNA: TGCAGCGTTGGGGGCCTCTATGGCTACACCTTC
CDR3: CSVGGLYGYTF

D: TRBD2
size: NA
J: TRBJ2-3
V: TRBV2
DNA: TGTGCCAGCAGGGAAACCTTCGGGAGGTCTCGCGACTACACAGATACGCAGTATTTT
CDR3: CASRETFGRSRDYTDTQYF

D: TRBD1
size: NA
J: TRBJ1-2
V: TRBV5-5
DNA: TGTGCCAGCAGCCCGGGACAGGTCAACTATGGCTACACCTTC
CDR3: CASSPGQVNYGYTF

D: TRBD1
size: NA
J: TRBJ1-2
V: TRBV5-6
DNA: TGTGCCAGCAGTCCGCCGGGACAGGGTTATGGCTACACCTTC
CDR3: CASSPPGQGYGYTF

D: NA
size: NA
J: TRBJ1-5
V: TRBV4-1
DNA: TGCGCCAGCAGCCAAGTCGGGGGAAACAATCAGCCCCAGCATTTT
CDR3: CASSQVGGNNQPQHF

D: TRBD1
size: NA
J: TRBJ2-7
V: TRBV5-5
DNA: TGTGCCAGCAGCTTGAGCACAGGGGTTATCGAGCAGTACTTC
CDR3: CASSLSTGVIEQYF

D: NA
size: NA
J: TRBJ2-6
V: TRBV7-2
DNA: TGTGCCAGCAGCTCGACAAGATCTGGGGCCAACGTCCTGACTTTC
CDR3: CASSSTRSGANVLTF

D: NA
size: once
J: TRBJ1-1
V: TRBV21-1
DNA: TGTGCCAGCAGCAAAGACGGAAACAGGGTTTACGATGAAGCTTTCTTT
CDR3: CASSKDGNRVYDEAFF

D: TRBD1
size: NA
J: TRBJ1-6
V: TRBV10-1
DNA: TGCGCCAGCAGTGAGGGACAGGGAGCATCACCCCTCCACTTT
CDR3: CASSEGQGASPLHF

D: TRBD1
size: once
J: TRBJ1-5
V: TRBV30
DNA: TGTGCCTGGAGTCAGGGGGTAGGAAAACAGCCCCAGCATTTT
CDR3: CAWSQGVGKQPQHF

D: NA
size: NA
J: TRBJ1-1
V: TRBV30
DNA: TGTGCCTGGATAAACAGGCCTGGGCAGTATGCTTTCTTT
CDR3: CAWINRPGQYAFF

D: TRBD1
size: once
J: TRBJ1-2
V: TRBV2
DNA: TGTGCCAGCAGCGACAGGACAGGGAATACCTATGGCTACACCTTC
CDR3: CASSDRTGNTYGYTF

D: NA
size: once
J: TRBJ1-6
V: TRBV5-1
DNA: TGCGCCAGCAGGGACACCCAGGGGAGCTCCTATAATTCACCCCTCCACTTT
CDR3: CASRDTQGSSYNSPLHF

D: TRBD1
size: NA
J: TRBJ2-7
V: TRBV12-5
DNA: TGTGCTAGTGGTGTGGACAGGGCCAACGAGCAGTACTTC
CDR3: CASGVDRANEQYF

D: NA
size: NA
J: TRBJ2-2
V: TRBV7-3
DNA: TGTGCCAGCAGTGGGACACTCAACACCGGGGAGCTGTTTTTT
CDR3: CASSGTLNTGELFF

D: NA
size: NA
J: TRBJ1-5
V: TRBV5-8
DNA: TGTGCCAGCAGCTTGGTGGCGGCCAGCTATAGCAATCAGCCCCAGCATTTT
CDR3: CASSLVAASYSNQPQHF

D: NA
size: NA
J: TRBJ2-2
V: TRBV4-2
DNA: TGTGCCAGCAGCCAAGGCCAGGGTCAAGCGAACACCGGGGAGCTGTTTTTT
CDR3: CASSQGQGQANTGELFF